This TCR beta chain was found in a study of blood T cell repertoires in COVID-19. Study at large: Acute and convalescent COVID-19 specimens originated in the United States, Italy and Spain. PBMCs, B-cell-depleted T cells, or T cells were the source of the cDNA or gDNA that made up the material.

Per germline, CDR1 LGHNA and CDR2 YNFKEQ. Unmatched junction bases numbered 12, after V lost 1 base and J lost 6 bases. The length of the CDR3 is 18 residues. In the source study's methods: It was from reference gene primer amplification that nucleated cell counts were estimated. TCRdb keeps only in-frame clones here, not all; method: immunoSEQ multiplex PCR. V and J calls and clone size are copied from that table; D and trimming were computed from the DNA. The table shows tens of thousands of clones, with roughly 83% occurring only once. The receptor was isolated from a woman aged 80 or older with acute or convalescent COVID-19. The chain combines TRBV4-2 with TRBJ1-2; TRBD1 matches at 12 bases. The sequenced sample consisted of peripheral blood. The chain's CDR3 is CASSQVGSGTGGLNGYTF. CDR3 in DNA: TGTGCCAGCAGCCAAGTAGGAAGCGGGACAGGGGGCCTAAATGGCTACACCTTC.